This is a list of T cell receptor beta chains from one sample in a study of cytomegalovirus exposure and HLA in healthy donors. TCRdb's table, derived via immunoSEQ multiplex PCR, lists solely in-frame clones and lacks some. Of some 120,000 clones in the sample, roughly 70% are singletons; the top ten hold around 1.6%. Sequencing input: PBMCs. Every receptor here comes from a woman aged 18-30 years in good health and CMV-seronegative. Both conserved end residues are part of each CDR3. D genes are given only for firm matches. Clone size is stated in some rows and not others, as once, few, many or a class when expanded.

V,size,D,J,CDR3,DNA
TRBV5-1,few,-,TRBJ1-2,CASSLQSEGLGGYTF,TGCGCCAGCAGCCTCCAAAGTGAGGGCCTGGGGGGCTACACCTTC
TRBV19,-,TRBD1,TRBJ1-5,CASSSGTGGNQPQHF,TGTGCCAGTAGTTCCGGGACAGGGGGCAATCAGCCCCAGCATTTT
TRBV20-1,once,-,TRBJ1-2,CSARLNNGYTF,TGCAGTGCTAGACTCAACAATGGCTACACCTTC
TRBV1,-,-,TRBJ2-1,CTSSLRPSGRAQYNEQFF,TGCACCAGCAGTCTCCGCCCTAGCGGGAGGGCACAATACAATGAGCAGTTCTTC
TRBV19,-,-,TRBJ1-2,CASSISTGPGAGYNYGYTF,TGTGCCAGTAGTATATCGACGGGACCAGGGGCCGGTTACAACTATGGCTACACCTTC
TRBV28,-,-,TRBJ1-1,CASSLGTRNTEAFF,TGTGCCAGCAGTTTAGGGACACGGAACACTGAAGCTTTCTTT
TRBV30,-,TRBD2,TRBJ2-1,CAWSVRGLAEQFF,TGTGCCTGGAGTGTCCGGGGACTAGCGGAGCAGTTCTTC
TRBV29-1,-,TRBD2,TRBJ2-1,CSVYGAGGSYNEQFF,TGCAGCGTGTATGGGGCGGGGGGCTCCTACAATGAGCAGTTCTTC
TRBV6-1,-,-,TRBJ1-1,CASSVAAGEGTEAFF,TGTGCCAGCAGTGTGGCGGCAGGGGAGGGGACTGAAGCTTTCTTT
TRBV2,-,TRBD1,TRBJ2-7,CAILGQGTYEQYF,TGTGCCATCCTGGGACAGGGAACCTACGAGCAGTACTTC
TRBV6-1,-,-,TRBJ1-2,CASSEGLGDGYTF,TGTGCCAGCAGTGAGGGATTGGGAGATGGCTACACCTTC
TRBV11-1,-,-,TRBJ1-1,CASSPEGGWAEAFF,TGTGCCAGCAGCCCCGAAGGAGGATGGGCCGAAGCTTTCTTT
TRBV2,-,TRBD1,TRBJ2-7,CASSVYRGNYEQYF,TGTGCCAGCAGTGTATACAGGGGAAATTACGAGCAGTACTTC
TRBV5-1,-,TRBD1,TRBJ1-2,CASSLHGQENYGYTF,TGCGCCAGCAGCCTCCACGGACAGGAGAACTATGGCTACACCTTC
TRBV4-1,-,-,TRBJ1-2,CASSHPAGRRDYYGYTF,TGCGCCAGCAGCCATCCGGCAGGGCGGAGGGATTACTATGGCTACACCTTC
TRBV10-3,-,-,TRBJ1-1,CAISESTGHNKAFF,TGTGCCATCAGTGAGTCGACGGGACACAATAAAGCTTTCTTT
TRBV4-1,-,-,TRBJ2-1,CASSQDQGAFNEQFF,TGCGCCAGCAGCCAAGATCAAGGGGCCTTCAATGAGCAGTTCTTC
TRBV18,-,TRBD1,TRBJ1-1,CASSQTGAGTEAFF,TGTGCCAGCTCACAAACAGGGGCGGGAACTGAAGCTTTCTTT
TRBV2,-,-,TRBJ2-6,CASSFGLSSGANVLTF,TGTGCCAGCTCCTTTGGACTTAGCTCTGGGGCCAACGTCCTGACTTTC
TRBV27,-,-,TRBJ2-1,CASRPLSSYNEQFF,TGTGCCAGCAGACCACTGAGCTCCTACAATGAGCAGTTCTTC
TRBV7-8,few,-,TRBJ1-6,CASTIVGGVPNSPLHF,TGTGCCAGCACCATTGTAGGGGGGGTACCTAATTCACCCCTCCACTTT
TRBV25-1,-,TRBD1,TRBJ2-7,CASSEGTGRFNEQYF,TGTGCCAGCAGTGAGGGGACAGGGAGGTTCAACGAGCAGTACTTC